This T cell receptor beta chain was found in a study of neurological immune-mediated disorders. Per the germline V gene, CDR1 is SGDLS and CDR2 is YYNGEE. Trimming left V 1 base short and J 2 bases short, with 7 bases between. The CDR3 runs 14 residues. This clonotype was seen at least ten times. TCRdb re-analysed the 5' RACE reads in MiXCR, keeping a single row per CDR3 protein. This table has 45,000 or so distinct CDR3 sequences, roughly 3% appearing once. This chain uses TRBV9 with TRBJ2-1, with D hard to call. The sequence was obtained from a woman aged 50 to 60 with multiple sclerosis. Source material: PBMCs. The CDR3 reads CASSVRETYNEQFF. CDR3 in DNA: TGTGCCAGCAGCGTACGCGAAACCTACAATGAGCAGTTCTTC.